At least ten counts were recorded for the clone carrying this T cell receptor (beta chain). The record originates from a study of T cells in Graves' hyperthyroidism and ophthalmopathy. Study at large: Once the initial diagnosis was made, peripheral blood was obtained before any treatment.

Per the germline V gene, CDR1 is DFQATT and CDR2 is SNEGSKA (reference sequence). The ends were cut back, 5 bases at V and 3 bases at J, with 16 bases in the middle. The CDR3 totals 14 residues. RNA transcripts provided the source from which TCR beta CDR3 regions were amplified. The HTBI set primed first-round TCR CDR3 RT-PCR. TCRdb ran MiXCR on the multiplex PCR reads and lists one entry per CDR3 protein. The table shows about 500,000 distinct CDR3 sequences, with 17% occurring only once. Uncontrolled infection, other autoimmune disease, pregnancy or lactation disqualified patients from enrolment. Diagnoses were established using clinical symptoms, serum thyroxine and TRAb, thyroid ultrasound and orbital computed tomography.

Sequencing used blood. This TCR was recovered from a woman between 18 and 29 years old with Graves' ophthalmopathy. The chain combines TRBV20-1 with TRBJ1-2; no clear D. This chain's CDR3 is CSALGLGRDYGYTF. CDR3 coding DNA: TGCAGTGCTCTCGGACTAGGGAGGGACTATGGCTACACCTTC.